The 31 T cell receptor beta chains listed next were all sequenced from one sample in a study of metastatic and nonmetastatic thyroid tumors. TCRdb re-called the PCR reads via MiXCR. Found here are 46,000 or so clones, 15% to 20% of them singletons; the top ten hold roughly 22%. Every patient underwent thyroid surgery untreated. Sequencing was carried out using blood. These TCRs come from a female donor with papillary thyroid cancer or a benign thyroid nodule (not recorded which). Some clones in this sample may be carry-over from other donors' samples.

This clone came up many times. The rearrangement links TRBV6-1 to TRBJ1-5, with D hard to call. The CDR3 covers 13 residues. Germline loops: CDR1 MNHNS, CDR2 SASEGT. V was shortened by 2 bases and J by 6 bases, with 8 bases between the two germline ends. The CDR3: CASSEKGSQPQHF. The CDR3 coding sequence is TGTGCCAGCAGTGAAAAAGGATCTCAGCCCCAGCATTTT.

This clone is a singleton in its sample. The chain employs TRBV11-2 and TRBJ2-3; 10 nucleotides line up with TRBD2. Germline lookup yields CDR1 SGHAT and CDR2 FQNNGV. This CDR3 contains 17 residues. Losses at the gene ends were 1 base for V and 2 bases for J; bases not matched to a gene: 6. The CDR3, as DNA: TGTGCCAGCAGCTTAGGGGGGACTAGCGTCTCCACAGATACGCAGTATTTT. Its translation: CASSLGGTSVSTDTQYF. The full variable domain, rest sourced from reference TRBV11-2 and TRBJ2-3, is EAGVAQSPRYKIIEKRQSVAFWCNPISGHATLYWYQQILGQGPKLLIQFQNNGVVDDSQLPKDRFSAERLKGVDSTLKIQPAKLEDSAVYLCASSLGGTSVSTDTQYFGPGTRLTVL.

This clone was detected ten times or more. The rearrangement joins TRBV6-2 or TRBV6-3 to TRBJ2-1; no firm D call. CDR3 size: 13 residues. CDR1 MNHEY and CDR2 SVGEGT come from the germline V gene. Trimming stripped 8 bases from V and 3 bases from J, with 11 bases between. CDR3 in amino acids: CASVTPFYNEQFF. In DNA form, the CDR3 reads TGTGCCAGCGTTACACCGTTCTACAATGAGCAGTTCTTC.

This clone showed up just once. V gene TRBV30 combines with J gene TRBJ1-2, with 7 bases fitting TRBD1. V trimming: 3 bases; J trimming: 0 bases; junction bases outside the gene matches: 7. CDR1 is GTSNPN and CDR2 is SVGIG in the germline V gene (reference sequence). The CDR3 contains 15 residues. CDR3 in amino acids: CAWRGPTGTNYGYTF. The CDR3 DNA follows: TGTGCCTGGAGGGGTCCGACAGGGACTAACTATGGCTACACCTTC.

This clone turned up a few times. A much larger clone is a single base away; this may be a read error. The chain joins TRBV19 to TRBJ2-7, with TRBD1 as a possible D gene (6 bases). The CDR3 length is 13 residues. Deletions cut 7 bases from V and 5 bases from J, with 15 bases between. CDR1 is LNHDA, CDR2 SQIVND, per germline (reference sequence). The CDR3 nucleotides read TGTGCCAGTATTATTGGGGGCTTTAACGAGCAGTACTTC. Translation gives CASIIGGFNEQYF. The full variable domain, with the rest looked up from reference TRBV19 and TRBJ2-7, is DGGITQSPKYLFRKEGQNVTLSCEQNLNHDAMYWYRQDPGQGLRLIYYSQIVNDFQKGDIAEGYSVSREKKESFPLTVTSAQKNPTAFYLCASIIGGFNEQYFGPGTRLTVT.

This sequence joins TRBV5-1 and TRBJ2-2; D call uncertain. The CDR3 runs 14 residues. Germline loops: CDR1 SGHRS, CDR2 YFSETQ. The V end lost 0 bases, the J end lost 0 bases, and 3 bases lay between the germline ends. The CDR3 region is CASSLAANTGELFF. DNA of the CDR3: TGCGCCAGCAGCTTGGCAGCGAACACCGGGGAGCTGTTTTTT.

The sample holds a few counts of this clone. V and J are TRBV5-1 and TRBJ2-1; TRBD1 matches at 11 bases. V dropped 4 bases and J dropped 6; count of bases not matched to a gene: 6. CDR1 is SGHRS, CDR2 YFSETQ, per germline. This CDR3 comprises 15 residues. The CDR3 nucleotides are TGCGCCAGCAGCAAAGGGACAGGGGGGTTCAATGAGCAGTTCTTC. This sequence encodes CASSKGTGGFNEQFF.

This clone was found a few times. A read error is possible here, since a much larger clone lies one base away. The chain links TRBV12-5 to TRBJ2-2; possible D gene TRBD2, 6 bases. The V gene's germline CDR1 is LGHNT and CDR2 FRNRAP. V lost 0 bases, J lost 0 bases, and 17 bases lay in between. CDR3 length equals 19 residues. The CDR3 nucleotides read TGTGCTAGTGGTTTGGTGCGGGACCCGAGCAGAACGAACACCGGGGAGCTGTTTTTT. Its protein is CASGLVRDPSRTNTGELFF.

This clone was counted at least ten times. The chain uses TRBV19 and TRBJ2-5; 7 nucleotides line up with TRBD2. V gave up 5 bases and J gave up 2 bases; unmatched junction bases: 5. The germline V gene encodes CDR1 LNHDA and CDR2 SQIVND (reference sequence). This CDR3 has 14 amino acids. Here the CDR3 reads CASSPASGQETQYF. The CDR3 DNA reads TGTGCCAGTAGTCCGGCTAGCGGACAAGAGACCCAGTACTTC.

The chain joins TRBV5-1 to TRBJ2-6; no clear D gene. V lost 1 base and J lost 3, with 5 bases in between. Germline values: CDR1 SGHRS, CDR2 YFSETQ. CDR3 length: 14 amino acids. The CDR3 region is CASSLLFGANVLTF. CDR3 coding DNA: TGCGCCAGCAGCTTGCTGTTTGGGGCCAACGTCCTGACTTTC.

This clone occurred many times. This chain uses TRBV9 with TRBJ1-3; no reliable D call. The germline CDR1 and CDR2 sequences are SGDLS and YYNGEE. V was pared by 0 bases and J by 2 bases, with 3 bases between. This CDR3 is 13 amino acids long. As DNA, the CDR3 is TGTGCCAGCAGCGTAGAAACTGGAAACACCATATATTTT. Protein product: CASSVETGNTIYF.

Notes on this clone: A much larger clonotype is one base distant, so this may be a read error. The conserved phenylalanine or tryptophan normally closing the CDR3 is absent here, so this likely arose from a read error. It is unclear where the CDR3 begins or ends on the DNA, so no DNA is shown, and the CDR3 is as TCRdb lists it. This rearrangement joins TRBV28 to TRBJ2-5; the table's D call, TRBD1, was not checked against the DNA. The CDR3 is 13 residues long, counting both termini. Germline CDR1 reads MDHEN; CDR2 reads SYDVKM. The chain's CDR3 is CASTDRVRETHYL.

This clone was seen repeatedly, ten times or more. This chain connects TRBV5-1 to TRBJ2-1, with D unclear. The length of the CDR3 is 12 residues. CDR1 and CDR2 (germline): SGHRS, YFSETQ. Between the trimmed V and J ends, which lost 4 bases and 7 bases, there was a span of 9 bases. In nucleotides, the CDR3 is TGCGCCAGCAGCCTGGACGTAAATGAGCAGTTCTTC. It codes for CASSLDVNEQFF.

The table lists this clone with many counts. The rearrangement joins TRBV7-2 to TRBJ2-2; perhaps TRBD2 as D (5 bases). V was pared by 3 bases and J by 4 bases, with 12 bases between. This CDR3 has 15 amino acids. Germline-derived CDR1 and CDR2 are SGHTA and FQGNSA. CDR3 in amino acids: CASSFGMLSTGELFF. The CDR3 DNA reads TGTGCCAGCAGCTTCGGGATGTTAAGCACCGGGGAGCTGTTTTTT. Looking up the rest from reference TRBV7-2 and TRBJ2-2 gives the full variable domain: GAGVSQSPSNKVTEKGKDVELRCDPISGHTALYWYRQSLGQGLEFLIYFQGNSAPDKSGLPSDRFSAERTGGSVSTLTIQRTQQEDSAVYLCASSFGMLSTGELFFGEGSRLTVL.

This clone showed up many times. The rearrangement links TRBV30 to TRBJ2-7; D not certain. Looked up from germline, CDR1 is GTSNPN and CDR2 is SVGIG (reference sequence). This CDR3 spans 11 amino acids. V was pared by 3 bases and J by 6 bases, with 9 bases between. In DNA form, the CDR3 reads TGTGCCTGGAGAAGCAGCCCCGAGCAGTACTTC. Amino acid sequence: CAWRSSPEQYF.

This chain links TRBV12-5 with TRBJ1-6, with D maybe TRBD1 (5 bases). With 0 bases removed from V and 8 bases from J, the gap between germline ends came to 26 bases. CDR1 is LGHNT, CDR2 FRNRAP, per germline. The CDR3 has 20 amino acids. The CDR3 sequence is CASGLVVGRDPFQADSPLHF. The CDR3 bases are TGTGCTAGTGGTTTGGTAGTGGGGCGGGACCCATTTCAAGCGGATTCACCCCTCCACTTT.

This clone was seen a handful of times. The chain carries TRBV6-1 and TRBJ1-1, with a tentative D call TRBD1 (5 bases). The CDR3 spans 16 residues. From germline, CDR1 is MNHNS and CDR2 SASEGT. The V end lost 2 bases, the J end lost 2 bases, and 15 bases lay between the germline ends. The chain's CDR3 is CASSEPLGAANTEAFF. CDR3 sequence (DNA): TGTGCCAGCAGTGAACCACTTGGGGCAGCAAACACTGAAGCTTTCTTT.

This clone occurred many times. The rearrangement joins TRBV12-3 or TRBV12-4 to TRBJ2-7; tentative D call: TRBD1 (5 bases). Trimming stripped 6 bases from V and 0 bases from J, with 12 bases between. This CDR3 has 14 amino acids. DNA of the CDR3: TGTGCCAGCAGCAACAGGAGAAGCTCCTACGAGCAGTACTTC. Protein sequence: CASSNRRSSYEQYF.

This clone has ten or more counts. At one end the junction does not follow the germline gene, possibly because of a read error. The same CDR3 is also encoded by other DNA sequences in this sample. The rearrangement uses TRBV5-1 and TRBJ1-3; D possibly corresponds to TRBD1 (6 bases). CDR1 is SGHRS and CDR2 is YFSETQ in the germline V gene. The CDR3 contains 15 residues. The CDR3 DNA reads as TGCGCTAGCAGCTTAGGAGGGGGGGACGGAAACACCATATATTTT. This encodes CASSLGGGDGNTIYF. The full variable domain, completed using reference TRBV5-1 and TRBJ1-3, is KAGVTQTPRYLIKTRGQQVTLSCSPISGHRSVSWYQQTPGQGLQFLFEYFSETQRNKGNFPGRFSGRQFSNSRSEMNVSTLELGDSALYLCASSLGGGDGNTIYFGEGSWLTVV.

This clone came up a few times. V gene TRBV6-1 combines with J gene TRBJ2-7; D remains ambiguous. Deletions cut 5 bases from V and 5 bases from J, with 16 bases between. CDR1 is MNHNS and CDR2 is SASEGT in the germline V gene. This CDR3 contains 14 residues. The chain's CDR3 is CASSLGPAGNEQYF. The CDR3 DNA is TGTGCCAGCAGTCTAGGCCCCGCTGGCAACGAGCAGTACTTC.

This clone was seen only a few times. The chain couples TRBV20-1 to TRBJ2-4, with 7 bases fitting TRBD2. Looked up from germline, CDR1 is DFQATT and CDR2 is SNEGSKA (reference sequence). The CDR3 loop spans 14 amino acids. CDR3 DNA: TGCAGCGCCGGAGCGGGATCCGACTTGGACATTCAGTACTTC. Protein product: CSAGAGSDLDIQYF.

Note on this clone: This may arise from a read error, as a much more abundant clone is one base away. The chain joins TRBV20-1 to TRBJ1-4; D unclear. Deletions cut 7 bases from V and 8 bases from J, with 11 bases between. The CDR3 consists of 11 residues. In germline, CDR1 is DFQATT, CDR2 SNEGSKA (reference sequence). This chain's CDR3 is CSVSVGEKLFF. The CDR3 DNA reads TGCAGTGTTAGCGTGGGGGAAAAACTGTTTTTT.

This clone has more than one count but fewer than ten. The CDR3 sequence is CSATPVANEQFF. In nucleotides, the CDR3 is TGCAGCGCCACACCGGTAGCCAATGAGCAGTTCTTC. The rearrangement uses TRBV29-1 and TRBJ2-1; no definite D call. Germline V gene data show CDR1 as SQVTM and CDR2 as ANQGSEA. The length of the CDR3 is 12 residues. Trimming took 7 bases from V and 6 from J, leaving 13 bases between them.

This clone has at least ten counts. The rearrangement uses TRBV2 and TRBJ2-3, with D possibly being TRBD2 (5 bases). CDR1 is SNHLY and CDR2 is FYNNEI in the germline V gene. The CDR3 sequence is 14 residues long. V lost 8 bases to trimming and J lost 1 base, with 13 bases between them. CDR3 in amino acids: CASYYGLRTDTQYF. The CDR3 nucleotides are TGTGCCAGCTACTATGGACTCCGCACAGATACGCAGTATTTT.

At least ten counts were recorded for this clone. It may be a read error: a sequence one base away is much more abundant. CDR3 residues: CASRGEDSLNTEASF. The CDR3 DNA reads as TGTGCCAGCAGAGGCGAGGACAGTTTGAACACTGAAGCTTCCTTT. V and J are TRBV28 and TRBJ1-1, with D tentatively TRBD1 (6 bases). The germline V gene has CDR1 MDHEN and CDR2 SYDVKM. This CDR3 is built from 15 residues.

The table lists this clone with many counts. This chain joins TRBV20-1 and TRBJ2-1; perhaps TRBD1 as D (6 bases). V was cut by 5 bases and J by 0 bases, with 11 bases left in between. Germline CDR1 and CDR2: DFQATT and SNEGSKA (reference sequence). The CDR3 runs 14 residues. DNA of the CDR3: TGCAGTGCTTGGGGGCCCCTCTCCTACAATGAGCAGTTCTTC. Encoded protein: CSAWGPLSYNEQFF.

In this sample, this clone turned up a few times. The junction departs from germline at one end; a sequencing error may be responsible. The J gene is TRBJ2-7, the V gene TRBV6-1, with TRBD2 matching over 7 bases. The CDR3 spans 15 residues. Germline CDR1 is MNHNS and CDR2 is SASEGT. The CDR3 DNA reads TGTGCCAGCTTCCGCAGCGGGATCGGATTCCACGAGCAGTATTTC. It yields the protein CASFRSGIGFHEQYF.

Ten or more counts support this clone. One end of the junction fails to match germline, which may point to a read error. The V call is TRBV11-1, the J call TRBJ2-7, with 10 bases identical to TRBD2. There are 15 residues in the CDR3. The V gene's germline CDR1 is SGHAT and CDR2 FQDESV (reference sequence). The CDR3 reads CASRLAGGIFHEQYF. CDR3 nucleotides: TGTGCCAGCAGGTTAGCGGGAGGAATCTTCCACGAGCAGTACTTC.

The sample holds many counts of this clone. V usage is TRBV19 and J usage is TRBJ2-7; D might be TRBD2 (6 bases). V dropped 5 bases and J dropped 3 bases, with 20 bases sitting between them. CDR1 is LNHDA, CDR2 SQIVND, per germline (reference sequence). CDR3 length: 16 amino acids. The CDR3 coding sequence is TGTGCCAGTAGTCGAGGCCCCGACACTAGCAGCTACGAGCAGTACTTC. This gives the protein CASSRGPDTSSYEQYF.

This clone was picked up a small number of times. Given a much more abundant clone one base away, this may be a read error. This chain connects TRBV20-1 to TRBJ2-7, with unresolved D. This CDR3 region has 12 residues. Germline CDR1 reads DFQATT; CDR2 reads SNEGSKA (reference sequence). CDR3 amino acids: CSAREGIYGQYF. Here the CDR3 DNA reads TGCAGTGCTAGAGAGGGCATATACGGGCAGTACTTC.

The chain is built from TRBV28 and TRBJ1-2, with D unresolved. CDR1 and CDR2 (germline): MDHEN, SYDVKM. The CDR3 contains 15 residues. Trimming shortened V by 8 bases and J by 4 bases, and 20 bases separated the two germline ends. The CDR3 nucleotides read TGTGCCAGCTCACTCCGACGCCTCCAAGCCTATGGCTACACCTTC. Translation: CASSLRRLQAYGYTF.